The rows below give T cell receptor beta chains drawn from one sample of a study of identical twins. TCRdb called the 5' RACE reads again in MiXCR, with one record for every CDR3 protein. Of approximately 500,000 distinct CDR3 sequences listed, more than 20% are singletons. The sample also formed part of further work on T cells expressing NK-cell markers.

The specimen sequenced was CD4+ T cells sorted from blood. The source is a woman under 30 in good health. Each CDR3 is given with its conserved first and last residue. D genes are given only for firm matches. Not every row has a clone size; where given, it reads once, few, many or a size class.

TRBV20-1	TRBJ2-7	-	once	TGCAGTGCTAGCCTCTTCGCCGGGACCTTCTACGAGCAGTACTTC	CSASLFAGTFYEQYF
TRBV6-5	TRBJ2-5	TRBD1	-	TGTGCCAGCAGTTACACCAGGGGGCTAGGAGAGACCCAGTACTTC	CASSYTRGLGETQYF
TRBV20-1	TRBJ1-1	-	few	TGCAGTGCTAGGAGGCCCATGGGGAGCACTGAAGCTTTCTTT	CSARRPMGSTEAFF
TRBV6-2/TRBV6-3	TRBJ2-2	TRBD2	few	TGTGCCAGCAGTGATCCTACTAGCGGGGACACCGGGGAGCTGTTTTTT	CASSDPTSGDTGELFF
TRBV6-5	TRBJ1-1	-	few	TGTGCCAGCAGTTCACAGGTGTCTACTTTCTTT	CASSSQVSTFF
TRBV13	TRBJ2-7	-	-	TGTGCCAGCAGCTTACCCCTGAGAGCAGTTTCCTACGAGCAGTACTTC	CASSLPLRAVSYEQYF
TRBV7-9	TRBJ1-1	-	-	TGTGCCAGCAGCCAAACCTGGGGAGGACGGAACACTGAAGCTTTCTTT	CASSQTWGGRNTEAFF
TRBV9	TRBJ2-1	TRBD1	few	TGTGCCAGCAGCATAGACAGGGCCTCCTACAATGAGCAGTTCTTC	CASSIDRASYNEQFF
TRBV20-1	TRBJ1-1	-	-	TGCAGTGCTAGCGGCGGGATTAGGACTGAAGCTTTCTTT	CSASGGIRTEAFF
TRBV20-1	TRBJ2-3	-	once	TGCAGTGCTAGAGGATTCAGGGGGGAAGATACGCAGTATTTT	CSARGFRGEDTQYF
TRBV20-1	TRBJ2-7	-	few	TGCAGTGCTAGTGCACCGGGTGCTCTTTACGAGCAGTACTTC	CSASAPGALYEQYF
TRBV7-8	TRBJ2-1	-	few	TGTGCCAGCACCGCAATCCTGCGACAGACGCGTAGGATCTTC	CASTAILRQTRRIF
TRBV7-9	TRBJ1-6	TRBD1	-	TGTGCCAGCAGCACCGGGGTCGGGGACAGGGGGTTTTCACCCCTCCACTTT	CASSTGVGDRGFSPLHF
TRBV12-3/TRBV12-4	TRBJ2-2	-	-	TGTGCCAGCAGTTATGGGCCTGTGGGGGAGCTGTTTTTT	CASSYGPVGELFF
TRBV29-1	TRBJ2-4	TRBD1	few	TGCAGCGTAGGGGTAATGGGACAGAAACTTAAAAACATTCAGTACTTC	CSVGVMGQKLKNIQYF
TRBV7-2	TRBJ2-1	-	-	TGTGCCAGCAGCTTAGTTCCCGGCTCAGAGCAGTTCTTC	CASSLVPGSEQFF
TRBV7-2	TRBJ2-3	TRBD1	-	TGTGCCAGCAGCCCGGACAGGGTTTCAGATACGCAGTATTTT	CASSPDRVSDTQYF
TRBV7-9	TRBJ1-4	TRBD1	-	TGTGCCAGCAGCATCCTGACAGGGGCTAATGAAAAACTGTTTTTT	CASSILTGANEKLFF
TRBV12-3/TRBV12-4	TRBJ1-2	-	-	TGTGCCAGCAGTTTCGAGACGGTCTCGAGCTACACCTTC	CASSFETVSSYTF
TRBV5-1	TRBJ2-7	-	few	TGCGCCAGCAGCTTGGATTTTTACGAGCAGTACTTC	CASSLDFYEQYF
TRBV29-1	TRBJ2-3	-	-	TGCAGCGTTGTTGAGGGTTCAGATACGCAGTATTTT	CSVVEGSDTQYF
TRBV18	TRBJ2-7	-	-	TGTGCCAGCTCACAAGAACTTTGGAACGAGCAGTACTTC	CASSQELWNEQYF
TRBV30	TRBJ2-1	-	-	TGTGCCTGGTTCTTGGGGGGCTCGAGCTCCTACAATGAGCAGTTCTTC	CAWFLGGSSSYNEQFF
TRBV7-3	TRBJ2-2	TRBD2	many	TGTGCCAGCGGGAGCGGGGGCAACACCGGGGAGCTGTTTTTT	CASGSGGNTGELFF
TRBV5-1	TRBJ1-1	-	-	TGCGCCAGCAGCCGGGACATCACTGAAGCTTTCTTT	CASSRDITEAFF
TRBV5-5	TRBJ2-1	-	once	TGTGCCAGCAGCTCCGGGACAAGGACTAATGAGCAGTTCTTC	CASSSGTRTNEQFF
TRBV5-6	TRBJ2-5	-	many	TGTGCCAGCAGCTTGGGTGGATTGGGAGAGACCCAGTACTTC	CASSLGGLGETQYF
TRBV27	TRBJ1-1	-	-	TGTGCCAGCAGTCCGACCACGAGGATGACTGAAGCTTTCTTT	CASSPTTRMTEAFF
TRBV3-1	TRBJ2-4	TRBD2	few	TGTGCCAGCAGCCCCCAGCGGGGAAACATTCAGTACTTC	CASSPQRGNIQYF
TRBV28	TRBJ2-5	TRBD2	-	TGTGCCAGCAGTTTATGGCCTAGCGGGCTCCAAGAGACCCAGTACTTC	CASSLWPSGLQETQYF
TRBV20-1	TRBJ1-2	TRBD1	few	TGCAGTGCTACAGGGGGCGCGGACTATGGCTACACCTTC	CSATGGADYGYTF
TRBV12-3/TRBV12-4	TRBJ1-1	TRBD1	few	TGTGCCAGCAGTTTACAGACAGGGATGAACACTGAAGCTTTCTTT	CASSLQTGMNTEAFF
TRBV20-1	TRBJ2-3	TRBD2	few	TGCAGTGCCACGACTAGCGGGAGAGGGGGGGGGAGCACAGATACGCAGTATTTT	CSATTSGRGGGSTDTQYF
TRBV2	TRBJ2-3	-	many	TGTGCCAGCACTTTCACGGATACGCAGTATTTT	CASTFTDTQYF
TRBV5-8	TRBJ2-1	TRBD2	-	TGTGCCAGCAGCTTGGCCCGGACTAGCGGGGGCTACAATGAGCAGTTCTTC	CASSLARTSGGYNEQFF
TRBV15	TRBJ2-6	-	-	TGTGCCACCAGCAGAGATTCAGTCCTGACTTTC	CATSRDSVLTF
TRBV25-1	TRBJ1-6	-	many	TGTGCCAGCCAAGTGGGCGTTTCACCCCTCCACTTT	CASQVGVSPLHF
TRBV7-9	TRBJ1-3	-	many	TGTGCCAGCAGCTTAGGGACGGCTGGAAACACCATATATTTT	CASSLGTAGNTIYF
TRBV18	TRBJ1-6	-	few	TGTGCCAGCTCACCGGCCTCGAATTCACCCCTCCACTTT	CASSPASNSPLHF
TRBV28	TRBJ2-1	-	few	TGTGCCAGCAGTTCTCCGGGACTCGGTCTGGATGAGCAGTTCTTC	CASSSPGLGLDEQFF
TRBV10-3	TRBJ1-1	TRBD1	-	TGTGCCATCAGTCCCCGGTGGACAGGGGATAACACTGAAGCTTTCTTT	CAISPRWTGDNTEAFF
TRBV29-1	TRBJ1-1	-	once	TGCAGCGGACTCAGCATGAACACTGAAGCTTTCTTT	CSGLSMNTEAFF
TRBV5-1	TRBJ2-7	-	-	TGCGCCAGCAGCGTATCAGGGGAGCCCTACGAGCAGTACTTC	CASSVSGEPYEQYF
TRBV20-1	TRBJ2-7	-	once	TGCAGTGCTAGAGGTCCTCTGATAACCGCCTACGAGCAGTACTTC	CSARGPLITAYEQYF
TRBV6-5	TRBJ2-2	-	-	TGTGCCAGCAGCTTAAGGTCCCTCCACACCGGGGAGCTGTTTTTT	CASSLRSLHTGELFF